This T cell receptor beta chain is drawn from a study of T cell responses to AZD1222 COVID-19 vaccine. Profiled with immunoSEQ multiplex PCR; TCRdb holds only in-frame clones, not every one. The table records 95,000 to 150,000 clones, around 89% of them present only once. V was clipped by 4 bases and J by 2 bases; unmatched bases: 8. This CDR3 has 16 amino acids. Germline V gene lookup returns CDR1 SNHLY and CDR2 FYNNEI. The chain joins TRBV2 to TRBJ1-2; 9 bases align to TRBD1. The sequencing here drew on peripheral blood, taken on day 0 of AZD1222 vaccination. This receptor was taken from an adult in good health. The CDR3 here is CASSGDRDRENYGYTF. The DNA for the CDR3 is TGTGCCAGCAGTGGGGACAGGGACAGGGAAAACTATGGCTACACCTTC.